This TCR beta chain is from a study of blood T cells in healthy people across ages. Primers used in a second PCR of roughly 6 to 11 cycles were a sample-barcoded 5' primer and a J-beta primer mix. MiXCR, run by TCRdb on the 5' RACE reads, gives a single entry per CDR3 protein. The top ten clones hold about a third of a sample with hundreds of thousands of distinct CDR3 sequences, roughly 49% of them seen once. This CDR3 has 15 amino acids. The V and J ends lost 4 bases and 1 base, in that order; junction bases with no gene match: 2. Germline CDR1 reads SGHTA; CDR2 reads FQGNSA. The rearrangement joins TRBV7-2 to TRBJ2-3; TRBD2 aligns across 10 bases. This TCR came from a woman aged 55-69 years in good health. The sample was blood. CDR3 amino acids: CASSSSGSRTDTQYF. The CDR3, as DNA: TGTGCCAGCAGCTCTAGCGGGAGTCGCACAGATACGCAGTATTTT.